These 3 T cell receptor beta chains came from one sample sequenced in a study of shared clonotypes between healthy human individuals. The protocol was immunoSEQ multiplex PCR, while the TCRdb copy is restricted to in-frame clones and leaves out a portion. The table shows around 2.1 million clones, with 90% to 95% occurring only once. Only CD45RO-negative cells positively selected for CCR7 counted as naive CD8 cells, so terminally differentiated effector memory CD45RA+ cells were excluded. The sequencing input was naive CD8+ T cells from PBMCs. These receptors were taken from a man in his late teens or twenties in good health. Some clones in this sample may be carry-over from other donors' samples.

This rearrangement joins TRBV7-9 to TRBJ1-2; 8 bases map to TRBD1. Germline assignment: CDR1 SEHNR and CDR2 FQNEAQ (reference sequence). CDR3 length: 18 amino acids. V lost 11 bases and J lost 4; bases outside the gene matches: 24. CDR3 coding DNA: TGTGCCCTACAGCAGATGGGGTCTGGACAGGGTTCGGCCTATGGCTACACCTTC. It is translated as CALQQMGSGQGSAYGYTF.

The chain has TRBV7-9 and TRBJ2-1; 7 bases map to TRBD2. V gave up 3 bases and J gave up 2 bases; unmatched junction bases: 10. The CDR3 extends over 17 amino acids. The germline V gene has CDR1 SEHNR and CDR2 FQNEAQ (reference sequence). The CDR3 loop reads CASSFKRNAGAYNEQFF. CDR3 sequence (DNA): TGTGCCAGCAGCTTCAAAAGGAATGCGGGAGCCTACAATGAGCAGTTCTTC. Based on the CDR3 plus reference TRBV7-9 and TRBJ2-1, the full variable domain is DTGVSQNPRHKITKRGQNVTFRCDPISEHNRLYWYRQTLGQGPEFLTYFQNEAQLEKSRLLSDRFSAERPKGSFSTLEIQRTEQGDSAMYLCASSFKRNAGAYNEQFFGPGTRLTVL.

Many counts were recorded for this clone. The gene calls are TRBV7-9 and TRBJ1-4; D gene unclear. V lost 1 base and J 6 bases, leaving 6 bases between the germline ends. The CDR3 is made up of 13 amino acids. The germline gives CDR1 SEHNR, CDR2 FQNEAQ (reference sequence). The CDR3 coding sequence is TGTGCCAGCAGCTTAGACTCTGATGAAAAACTGTTTTTT. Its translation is CASSLDSDEKLFF.